The text below deals with one TCR beta chain. Unique molecular identifiers were attached to individual cDNA molecules within the library. TCRdb fed the reads into MiXCR, producing one record per CDR3 protein. The table includes around 120,000 distinct CDR3 sequences, less than 10% detected once. These data belong to a study of human T cells and chemical hapten exposure. Germline V lookup: CDR1 SGHTA, CDR2 FQGNSA. Trimming cost V 5 bases and J 9 bases; bases outside gene matches: 9. The CDR3 length is 14 residues. Sequencing started from total RNA isolated from unfractionated whole blood. Sequences were obtained from whole blood. This chain connects TRBV7-2 to TRBJ2-1; 8 bases align to TRBD2. This receptor was obtained from a human donor in good health. Some clones in this sample may be carry-over from other donors' samples. The CDR3 region has the DNA TGTGCCAGCAGCCCCGGGCGGGGGGTGGGTGAGCAGTTCTTC. This sequence encodes CASSPGRGVGEQFF.